This T cell receptor beta chain was sequenced for a study of blood T cell repertoires in COVID-19 (dated by TCRdb to 2018 to 2020). Study-level background: Samples covering the acute and convalescent phases of COVID-19 were provided by collaborators in the United States, Italy and Spain. The material from the prospective study consisted of cDNA or gDNA derived from T cells, B-cell-depleted T cells, or PBMCs. Deeply sampled blood TCRbeta repertoires from subjects exposed to, actively infected with, or recovered from COVID-19 were included in the dataset. The repertoires were made available in a free public database intended to serve as a resource for research on the immune response to SARS-CoV-2. Samples were obtained from the ongoing ImmuneRACE study (first 160 participants) and from approximately 1,200 subjects provided by 6 global collaborators. A de-identified subject ID, COVID-19 status, age in years and sex were almost always included in the sample metadata. Where available, HLA class I and class II types were obtained from metadata supplied by the sample provider rather than from assay-based typing.

The paper as a whole reports these results and caveats: The quantity of clinical and demographic metadata differed by source and by participant and was supplied without curation.

TCRbeta CDR3 regions were amplified from genomic DNA using the immunoSEQ Assay, a bias-controlled multiplex PCR. From the authors' description of their analysis: The number of nucleated cells in each sample was estimated by amplification of reference gene primers within the assay. Sequence reads were collapsed and filtered to measure the absolute abundance of every unique TCRbeta CDR3 rearrangement. For each sample, productive Simpson clonality was calculated as the square root of Simpson's diversity index over productive rearrangements. In TCRdb, the immuneACCESS table is reduced to in-frame sequences with V and J assigned. These tables do not hold every clone; where another copy was compared, an unresolved V gene accounts for under half, and the others remain unexplained. V and J calls and clone size come straight from that table; D and trimming were deduced from the DNA. The sample table contains hundreds of thousands of clones; only one count was recorded for 80% to 90% of them. The biggest ten clones account for around 6% of the sample.

With regard to this clone: No cognate antigen has been identified for it. Base qualities were left out, and no much larger clone turns up one base away.

One collaborating source in Seattle enrolled patients during active infection and followed them longitudinally through the course of disease. Collaborating institutions collected whole blood in K2EDTA tubes following their own protocols. For TCRbeta analysis, collaborator samples were shipped as frozen whole blood, as isolated PBMCs, or as DNA extracted from either sample type. Source material: peripheral blood. The sequence was collected from a woman aged 45 to 65 with COVID-19, enrolled during active disease.

Read as DNA, the sequence is TGTGCCAGCTCACCGATAGCGACTGCAGCAGAAAAACTGTTTTTT. This yields the protein CASSPIATAAEKLFF. This chain joins TRBV18 to TRBJ1-4; too little of a D gene remains to name it. CDR1 and CDR2 were assigned from the germline V gene as KGHSH and LQKENI. There are 15 amino acids in the CDR3, from cysteine to phenylalanine inclusive. Only CDR3 DNA remains: 45 bases, in frame from the first base. V loses 3 bases of germline sequence and J loses 8 bases, and the interval between the two ends is 16 bases.